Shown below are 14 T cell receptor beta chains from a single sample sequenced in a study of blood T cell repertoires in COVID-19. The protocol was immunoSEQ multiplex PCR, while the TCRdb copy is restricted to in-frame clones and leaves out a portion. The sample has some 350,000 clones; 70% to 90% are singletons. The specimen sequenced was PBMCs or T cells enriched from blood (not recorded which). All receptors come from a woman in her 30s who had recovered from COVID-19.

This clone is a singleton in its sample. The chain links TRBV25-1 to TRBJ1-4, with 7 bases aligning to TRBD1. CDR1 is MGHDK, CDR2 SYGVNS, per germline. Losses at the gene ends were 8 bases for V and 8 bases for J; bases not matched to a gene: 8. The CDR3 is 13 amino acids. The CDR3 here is CASSVRGHEKLFF. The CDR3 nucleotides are TGTGCCAGCTCGGTGAGGGGGCACGAAAAACTGTTTTTT.

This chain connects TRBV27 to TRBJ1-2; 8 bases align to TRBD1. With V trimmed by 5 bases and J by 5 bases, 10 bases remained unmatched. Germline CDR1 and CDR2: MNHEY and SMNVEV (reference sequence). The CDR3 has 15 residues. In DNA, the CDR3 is TGTGCCAGCAGTCCGATTCCGGGACAGGCTTATGGCTACACCTTC. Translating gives CASSPIPGQAYGYTF.

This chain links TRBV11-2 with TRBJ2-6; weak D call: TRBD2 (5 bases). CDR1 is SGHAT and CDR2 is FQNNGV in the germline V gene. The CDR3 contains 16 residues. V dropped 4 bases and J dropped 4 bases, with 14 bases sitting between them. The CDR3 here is CASSSHRGPGANVLTF. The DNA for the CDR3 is TGTGCCAGCAGCTCACATAGAGGGCCCGGGGCCAACGTCCTGACTTTC. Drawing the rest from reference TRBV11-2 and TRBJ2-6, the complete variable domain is EAGVAQSPRYKIIEKRQSVAFWCNPISGHATLYWYQQILGQGPKLLIQFQNNGVVDDSQLPKDRFSAERLKGVDSTLKIQPAKLEDSAVYLCASSSHRGPGANVLTFGAGSRLTVL.

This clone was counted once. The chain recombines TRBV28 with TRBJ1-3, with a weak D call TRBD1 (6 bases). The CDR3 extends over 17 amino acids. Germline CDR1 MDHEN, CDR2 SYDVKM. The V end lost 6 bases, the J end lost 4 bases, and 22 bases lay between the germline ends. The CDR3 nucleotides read TGTGCCAGCAGATATTACCGGGACACCGGCAGGGGAAACACCATATATTTT. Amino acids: CASRYYRDTGRGNTIYF.

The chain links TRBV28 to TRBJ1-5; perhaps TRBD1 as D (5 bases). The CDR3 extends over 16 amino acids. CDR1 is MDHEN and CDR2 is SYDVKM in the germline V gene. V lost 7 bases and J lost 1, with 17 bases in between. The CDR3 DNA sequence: TGTGCCAGCACCATTGGCGGGGGAAGAAGCAATCAGCCCCAGCATTTT. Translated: CASTIGGGRSNQPQHF. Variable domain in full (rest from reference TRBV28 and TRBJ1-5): DVKVTQSSRYLVKRTGEKVFLECVQDMDHENMFWYRQDPGLGLRLIYFSYDVKMKEKGDIPEGYSVSREKKERFSLILESASTNQTSMYLCASTIGGGRSNQPQHFGDGTRLSIL.

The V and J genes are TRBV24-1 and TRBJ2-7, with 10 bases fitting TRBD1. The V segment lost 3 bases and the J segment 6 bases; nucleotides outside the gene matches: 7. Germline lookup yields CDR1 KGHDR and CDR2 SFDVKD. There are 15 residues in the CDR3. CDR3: CATSDPGQGLAEQYF. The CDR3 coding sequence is TGTGCCACCAGTGATCCGGGACAGGGGTTGGCCGAGCAGTACTTC.

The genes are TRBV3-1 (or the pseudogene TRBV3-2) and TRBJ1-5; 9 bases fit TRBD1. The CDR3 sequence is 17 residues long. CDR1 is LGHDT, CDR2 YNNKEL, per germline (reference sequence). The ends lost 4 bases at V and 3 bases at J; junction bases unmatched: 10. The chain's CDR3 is CASSRNSGTGINQPQHF. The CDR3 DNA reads TGTGCCAGCAGCCGCAATTCCGGGACAGGGATCAATCAGCCCCAGCATTTT.

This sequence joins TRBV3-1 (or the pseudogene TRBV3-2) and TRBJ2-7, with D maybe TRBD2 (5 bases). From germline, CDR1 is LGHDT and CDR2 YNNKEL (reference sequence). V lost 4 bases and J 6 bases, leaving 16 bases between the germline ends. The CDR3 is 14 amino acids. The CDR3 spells CASSPILGGGEQYF. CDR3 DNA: TGTGCCAGCAGCCCCATATTAGGAGGCGGCGAGCAGTACTTC.

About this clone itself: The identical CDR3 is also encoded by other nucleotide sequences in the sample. The CDR3 spells CASSLSPGTEAFF. The CDR3 region has the DNA TGTGCCAGCAGTTTAAGCCCAGGGACTGAAGCTTTCTTT. The chain employs TRBV27 and TRBJ1-1, with a tentative D call TRBD1 (5 bases). The V gene lost 2 bases and the J gene lost 5 bases, with 9 bases spanning the gap. CDR1 and CDR2 from the germline V gene are MNHEY and SMNVEV (reference sequence). The CDR3 is made up of 13 amino acids.

CDR3 coding DNA: TGTGCGTTAGGCCGGGGGGCTCCTAACTATGGCTACACCTTC. Translating gives CALGRGAPNYGYTF. The chain employs TRBV28 and TRBJ1-2; D perhaps matches TRBD1 (6 bases). The V gene's germline CDR1 is MDHEN and CDR2 SYDVKM. The CDR3 covers 14 residues.

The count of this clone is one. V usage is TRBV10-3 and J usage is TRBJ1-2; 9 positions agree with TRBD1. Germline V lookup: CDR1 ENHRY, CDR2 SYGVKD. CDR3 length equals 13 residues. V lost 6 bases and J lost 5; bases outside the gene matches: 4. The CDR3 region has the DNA TGTGCCATCAGCACCGGGACAGGGTATGGCTACACCTTC. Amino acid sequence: CAISTGTGYGYTF.

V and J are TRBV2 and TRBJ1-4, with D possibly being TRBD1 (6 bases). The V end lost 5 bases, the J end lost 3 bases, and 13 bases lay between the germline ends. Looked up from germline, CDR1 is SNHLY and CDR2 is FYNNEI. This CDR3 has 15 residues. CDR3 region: CASSRGQNPNEKLFF. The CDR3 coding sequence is TGTGCCAGCAGTAGAGGACAGAACCCTAATGAAAAACTGTTTTTT.

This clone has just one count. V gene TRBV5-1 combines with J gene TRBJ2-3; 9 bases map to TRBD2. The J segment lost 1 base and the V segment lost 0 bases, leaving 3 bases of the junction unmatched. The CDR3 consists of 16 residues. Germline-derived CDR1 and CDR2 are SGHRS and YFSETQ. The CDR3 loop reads CASSLVSGGRTDTQYF. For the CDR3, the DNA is TGCGCCAGCAGCTTGGTAAGCGGGGGGCGCACAGATACGCAGTATTTT. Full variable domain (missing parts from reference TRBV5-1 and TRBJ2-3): KAGVTQTPRYLIKTRGQQVTLSCSPISGHRSVSWYQQTPGQGLQFLFEYFSETQRNKGNFPGRFSGRQFSNSRSEMNVSTLELGDSALYLCASSLVSGGRTDTQYFGPGTRLTVL.

The CDR3 spells CSVPYGGKLFF. In nucleotides, the CDR3 is TGCAGCGTACCCTACGGGGGAAAACTGTTTTTT. This chain joins TRBV29-1 and TRBJ1-4; TRBD1 is a possible D gene (5 bases). CDR1 and CDR2 from the germline V gene are SQVTM and ANQGSEA. This CDR3 is 11 amino acids long. Trimming took off 6 bases at V and 10 bases at J, with 12 bases between the two ends.